The 18 T cell receptor beta chains in this list originate from one sample, sequenced in a study of T cells after yellow fever vaccination. One entry per CDR3 protein, called by TCRdb with MiXCR from the 5' RACE reads. The top ten hold roughly an eighth of the sample, which has a few hundred thousand distinct CDR3 sequences, 15% to 20% seen once. Specimen: PBMCs, collected 15 days after the yellow fever booster vaccination. The source is a young man who received the YFV17D yellow fever vaccine.

The V and J genes are TRBV5-1 and TRBJ2-7; D tentatively fits TRBD1 or TRBD2 (5 bases each). The CDR3 sequence is 18 residues long. V was pared by 1 base and J by 1 base, with 21 bases between. CDR1 SGHRS and CDR2 YFSETQ come from the germline V gene. The CDR3 here is CASSLLGPSDISSYEQYF. The CDR3 nucleotides are TGCGCCAGCAGCTTGTTGGGACCCAGTGATATTTCATCCTACGAGCAGTACTTC.

This clonotype was detected only a few times. The genes are TRBV7-9 and TRBJ2-1, with a weak D call TRBD1 (6 bases). Trimming removed 6 bases at V and 4 bases at J, with 13 bases between. The CDR3 is 14 residues long. Germline CDR1 SEHNR, CDR2 FQNEAQ (reference sequence). CDR3 amino acids: CASSSSGQYNEQFF. Here the CDR3 DNA reads TGTGCCAGCAGTTCATCAGGACAGTACAATGAGCAGTTCTTC.

The chain recombines TRBV12-3 or TRBV12-4 with TRBJ2-7, with D perhaps TRBD1 (6 bases). The CDR3 has 14 amino acids. Trimming pared 3 bases from V and 5 bases from J, leaving 14 bases between. DNA of the CDR3: TGTGCCAGCAGTTTGGGCACAGGGTCCCACGAGCAGTACTTC. Translating it yields CASSLGTGSHEQYF.

This chain uses TRBV29-1 with TRBJ2-6, with D maybe TRBD2 (5 bases). Trimming left V 7 bases short and J 4 bases short, with 20 bases between. This CDR3 is built from 16 residues. Germline-derived CDR1 and CDR2 are SQVTM and ANQGSEA. CDR3: CSGLDSRASGANVLTF. The CDR3 DNA sequence: TGCAGCGGACTGGACTCTCGAGCATCCGGGGCCAACGTCCTGACTTTC.

The chain is built from TRBV5-4 and TRBJ2-1, with D unclear. Germline-derived CDR1 and CDR2 are SGHNT and YYREEE (reference sequence). This CDR3 spans 16 amino acids. Trimming removed 6 bases at V and 6 bases at J, with 22 bases between. The CDR3 reads CASTIPSARSINEQFF. The CDR3 DNA follows: TGTGCCAGCACCATTCCCAGCGCAAGAAGCATCAATGAGCAGTTCTTC.

This clonotype turned up a few times. V usage is TRBV28 and J usage is TRBJ2-3; D uncertain. The CDR3 spans 15 residues. V was shortened by 4 bases and J by 2 bases, with 13 bases between the two germline ends. Germline CDR1 MDHEN, CDR2 SYDVKM. The CDR3 nucleotides read TGTGCCAGCAGTTCAACTCCCTATATCACAGATACGCAGTATTTT. This codes for CASSSTPYITDTQYF.

This clonotype was seen a handful of times. This rearrangement joins TRBV12-3 or TRBV12-4 to TRBJ2-3, with D possibly matching TRBD2 (5 bases). Trimming removed 4 bases at V and 0 bases at J, with 17 bases between. This CDR3 is built from 17 residues. The chain's CDR3 is CASSSELSGPSTDTQYF. In DNA form, the CDR3 reads TGTGCCAGCAGTTCAGAACTCAGCGGACCTAGCACAGATACGCAGTATTTT.

The V call is TRBV3-1, the J call TRBJ2-5; either TRBD1 or TRBD2 may fit D (5 bases each). CDR3 length equals 16 residues. Trimming stripped 3 bases from V and 5 bases from J, with 19 bases between. CDR1 and CDR2 (germline): LGHDT, YNNKEL (reference sequence). The CDR3 nucleotides read TGTGCCAGCAGCCAGCCCGGGACGATTAAAGGGGAGACCCAGTACTTC. Its protein is CASSQPGTIKGETQYF.

The CDR3 is CSVEGLAYNEQFF. The CDR3 nucleotides are TGCAGCGTTGAGGGACTAGCGTACAATGAGCAGTTCTTC. J is TRBJ2-1 and V is TRBV29-1, with 10 bases identical to TRBD2. Trimming removed 3 bases from V and 4 bases from J; junction bases left unmatched: 0. The CDR3 totals 13 residues. Per the germline V gene, CDR1 is SQVTM and CDR2 is ANQGSEA.

The chain joins TRBV7-2 to TRBJ2-1; the D is unclear. In germline, CDR1 is SGHTA, CDR2 FQGNSA. Trimming pared 3 bases from V and 2 bases from J, leaving 5 bases between. The CDR3 loop spans 13 amino acids. CDR3 in amino acids: CASSFQTYNEQFF. The CDR3 nucleotides read TGTGCCAGCAGCTTCCAGACCTACAATGAGCAGTTCTTC.

This clonotype was counted at least ten times. The chain uses TRBV18 and TRBJ2-7; possibly TRBD2 for D (5 bases). The V end was cut by 2 bases, the J end by 5 bases, with 22 bases between. The CDR3 has 17 amino acids. Germline-derived CDR1 and CDR2 are KGHSH and LQKENI. The CDR3 nucleotides read TGTGCCAGCTCACCAACGATCCGGGAAAAAAGTGTCGACGAGCAGTACTTC. Encoded protein: CASSPTIREKSVDEQYF.

Remarks on this clonotype: The junction shows a germline mismatch at one end, possibly a read error. This rearrangement joins TRBV5-5 to TRBJ2-7; 8 bases agree with TRBD1. CDR1 is SGHKS, CDR2 YYEKEE, per germline (reference sequence). The CDR3 is 12 amino acids. CDR3 nucleotide sequence: TGTGCCAGCAGTTTGGGGAAGGGGACAGGTCGCTTC. Residues: CASSLGKGTGRF.

This clonotype occurred many times. At one of its ends the junction is not consistent with the germline gene, which may arise from a read error. The chain employs TRBV5-1 and TRBJ2-5; D is unresolved. The CDR3 loop spans 13 amino acids. Germline-derived CDR1 and CDR2 are SGHRS and YFSETQ. CDR3 DNA sequence: TGTGCCAGCAGCTTAGGTGGTCCGGAGACCCAGTACTTC. Translated, it gives CASSLGGPETQYF.

This chain joins TRBV15 and TRBJ2-3, with 7 bases fitting TRBD2. Germline V lookup: CDR1 LNHNV, CDR2 YYDKDF (reference sequence). This CDR3 contains 15 residues. With V trimmed by 6 bases and J by 4 bases, 10 bases remained unmatched. The chain's CDR3 is CATSSLTRGADTQYF. In DNA form, the CDR3 reads TGTGCCACCAGTTCACTTACACGGGGGGCAGATACGCAGTATTTT.

The genes are TRBV7-3 and TRBJ2-1, with a tentative D call TRBD2 (5 bases). Germline values: CDR1 SGHTA, CDR2 FQGTGA. The CDR3 spans 13 residues. The V end was cut by 5 bases, the J end by 5 bases, with 10 bases between. CDR3 region: CASSTGINNEQFF. The CDR3, as DNA: TGTGCCAGCAGCACCGGGATAAACAATGAGCAGTTCTTC.

The chain is built from TRBV5-6 and TRBJ2-1, with 10 bases identical to TRBD1. J was trimmed by 7 bases and V by 4 bases; bases with no gene match: 5. The CDR3 is 14 amino acids. Germline CDR1 is SGHDT and CDR2 is YYEEEE. The CDR3 coding sequence is TGTGCCAGCAGCAGGGACAGGGGTGTAAATGAGCAGTTCTTC. It encodes CASSRDRGVNEQFF.

The sample holds a few counts of this clonotype. The rearrangement uses TRBV5-1 and TRBJ2-7; a weak D match, TRBD1 (6 bases). The germline V and J ends were trimmed by 5 bases and 4 bases, with 19 bases remaining between them. Germline V gene data show CDR1 as SGHRS and CDR2 as YFSETQ. CDR3 length: 15 residues. CDR3 sequence reads: CASSSRSGTSYEQYF. For the CDR3, the DNA is TGCGCCAGCAGTTCCCGCTCCGGGACATCTTACGAGCAGTACTTC.

This clonotype turned up a few times. J is TRBJ2-3 and V is TRBV28; 9 positions match TRBD1. Per the germline V gene, CDR1 is MDHEN and CDR2 is SYDVKM. Trimming removed 7 bases from V and 3 bases from J; junction bases left unmatched: 11. The CDR3 spans 16 residues. The CDR3 loop reads CASNLGGQGITDTQYF. CDR3 DNA: TGTGCCAGCAACCTTGGGGGACAGGGTATTACAGATACGCAGTATTTT.